This T cell receptor (beta chain) was recovered during a study of blood T cell repertoires in COVID-19. At the level of the study: Sites in the United States, Italy and Spain provided acute and convalescent COVID-19 samples. From T cells, B-cell-depleted T cells, or PBMCs came the material, which was cDNA or gDNA.

The CDR3 loop spans 15 amino acids. With 4 bases clipped from V and 7 bases from J, the junction kept 6 bases outside the gene matches. CDR1 is SNHLY and CDR2 is FYNNEI in the germline V gene. Per the original data handling: Reference gene primer amplification gave nucleated cell count estimates. Data came from immunoSEQ multiplex PCR; TCRdb stores just in-frame clones and leaves some out. D and trimming were read from the DNA, whereas the V and J calls and clone size are those reported in that table. The sample holds under 100,000 clones, over 70% seen once. The receptor was derived from a human donor in a cohort sampled during active COVID-19. Material: peripheral blood. V gene TRBV2 combines with J gene TRBJ2-1, with 11 bases aligning to TRBD2. Written as DNA, the CDR3 is TGTGCCAGCAGTGGAGGTAGCGGGAGGGCTAATGAGCAGTTCTTC. Translation gives CASSGGSGRANEQFF.